This T cell receptor beta chain was sequenced for a study of T-cell memory formation after mild COVID-19. Study-level points and caveats: Clones that contracted clustered mainly in CM and EM if CD4+ and in EMRA if CD8+. Whether day 37 second-wave clones are SARS-CoV-2-specific was not confirmed.

As regards this clonotype: Its antigen is currently unknown.

The 5'RACE method, run with constant-segment primers, produced TCR alpha and TCR beta cDNA libraries (carrying sample barcodes and UMIs). From the 5' RACE reads, TCRdb called clonotypes with MiXCR, one entry per CDR3 protein. The table has about 140,000 distinct CDR3 sequences, more than 12% seen once. Germline trimming cut 5 bases from V and 5 bases from J; bases unmatched to any gene: 5. This CDR3 contains 13 residues. Germline V gives CDR1 MNHEY, CDR2 SVGAGI. Source material: PBMCs or a T cell subset sorted from them (not recorded which). The receptor was derived from an adult woman who had mild COVID-19 (a few samples of this study predate the infection). Cell type and time point are not known. This chain joins TRBV6-5 and TRBJ2-5; 7 positions match TRBD1. CDR3 loop: CASSTHRGETQYF. The DNA for the CDR3 is TGTGCCAGCAGTACCCACAGGGGCGAGACCCAGTACTTC.